What follows are 3 T cell receptor beta chains derived from one specimen sequenced in a study of T cell changes during pregnancy in multiple sclerosis. Only in-frame clones appear in the TCRdb table, and some are missing; sequencing was by immunoSEQ multiplex PCR. The data show about 120,000 clones, with under 95% seen just once and under 7% held by the top ten. The specimen comprised peripheral blood, sampled before pregnancy. The receptor source for this set is a female donor with multiple sclerosis, enrolled in a pregnancy study.

The chain carries TRBV28 and TRBJ1-5; a weak D match, TRBD1 (6 bases). V lost 5 bases and J 6 bases, leaving 17 bases between the germline ends. The CDR3 runs to 15 residues. Germline values: CDR1 MDHEN, CDR2 SYDVKM. The CDR3 DNA reads TGTGCCAGCAGTACCCGGGACACCCGGGGTCAGCCCCAGCATTTT. It yields the protein CASSTRDTRGQPQHF. Looking up the rest from reference TRBV28 and TRBJ1-5 gives the full variable domain: DVKVTQSSRYLVKRTGEKVFLECVQDMDHENMFWYRQDPGLGLRLIYFSYDVKMKEKGDIPEGYSVSREKKERFSLILESASTNQTSMYLCASSTRDTRGQPQHFGDGTRLSIL.

This chain uses TRBV5-4 with TRBJ2-2; 11 nucleotides align to TRBD1. Germline-derived CDR1 and CDR2 are SGHNT and YYREEE (reference sequence). J was trimmed by 7 bases and V by 0 bases; bases with no gene match: 5. This CDR3 has 16 residues. The CDR3 reads CASSLARTGGSGELFF. The CDR3 DNA reads as TGTGCCAGCAGCTTGGCTCGGACAGGGGGCAGCGGGGAGCTGTTTTTT.

J is TRBJ1-5 and V is TRBV13; D perhaps matches TRBD1 (5 bases). The CDR3 loop spans 14 amino acids. Germline V gene sequence: CDR1 PRHDT, CDR2 FYEKMQ (reference sequence). Trimming removed 5 bases from V and 7 bases from J, with 15 bases in between. CDR3 DNA: TGTGCCAGCAGCCTGGGACTGGGCCGACAGCCCCAGCATTTT. Its protein product is CASSLGLGRQPQHF.